This T cell receptor (beta chain) comes out of a study of cytomegalovirus exposure and HLA in healthy donors. General study findings and limits: Judged likely to be a sequencing artifact was a cluster of highly shared sequence variants.

PCR primers comprised 60 Vbeta and 13 Jbeta primers. As originally analysed: As a later analysis found, there were 70 million to 80 million unique TCR beta chains, of which roughly 11 million were shared. Here immunoSEQ multiplex PCR was the method, and the copy in TCRdb shows in-frame clones only, minus some. The DNA gave D and trimming, while V, J and clone size come from that table. The sample shows over 70,000 clones, 80% of them seen only once. A remark on this clone: Its specificity is unknown.

V trimming: 2 bases; J trimming: 1 base; junction bases outside the gene matches: 3. Germline CDR1 and CDR2: SGDLS and YYNGEE. This CDR3 is 15 amino acids long. Sequencing was performed on PBMCs. The receptor's source is a woman aged 45-65 years in good health and CMV-seropositive. The chain couples TRBV9 to TRBJ1-2; 9 bases are a match to TRBD1. DNA of the CDR3: TGTGCCAGCAGCGTTACAGGGGGCCATAACTATGGCTACACCTTC. Its protein is CASSVTGGHNYGYTF.